A selection of T cell receptor beta chains follows, all from one sample in a study of cytomegalovirus exposure and HLA in healthy donors. Only in-frame clones appear in the TCRdb table, and some are missing; sequencing was by immunoSEQ multiplex PCR. The sample shows about 150,000 clones, about 86% of them seen only once. Sequenced input: PBMCs. Source of these receptors: a human donor in good health. CDR3s include the opening cysteine and the closing phenylalanine or tryptophan. A D gene is named only where the DNA matches it firmly. Rows may omit the clone size; those that give it use once, few, many or a size class.

-,TRBV12-5,-,TRBJ2-3,TGTGCTAGTGGTTCCTCTGGCACAGATACGCAGTATTTT,CASGSSGTDTQYF
-,TRBV28,-,TRBJ1-1,TGTGCCAGCAGCGCATACAGCCTCATGAACACTGAAGCTTTCTTT,CASSAYSLMNTEAFF
TRBD2,TRBV30,-,TRBJ2-5,TGTGCCTGGGGGGAGGCTAGCGGGATATGGGAGACCCAGTACTTC,CAWGEASGIWETQYF
-,TRBV27,-,TRBJ1-1,TGTGCCAGCAAGGACAGCCTTTACACTGAAGCTTTCTTT,CASKDSLYTEAFF
-,TRBV6-5,-,TRBJ1-1,TGTGCCAGCAGTTCCTTCCCAGGGGTAAAGGACACTGAAGCTTTCTTT,CASSSFPGVKDTEAFF
-,TRBV20-1,-,TRBJ1-2,TGCAGTGCCAGCTATGGCTACACCTTC,CSASYGYTF
TRBD2,TRBV18,-,TRBJ2-3,TGTGCCAGCTCACGACAGACTAGCGGGAGCACAGATACGCAGTATTTT,CASSRQTSGSTDTQYF
TRBD1,TRBV30,-,TRBJ2-2,TGTGCCCGGAGGGACAGGGCGTCGTCCACCGGGGAGCTGTTTTTT,CARRDRASSTGELFF
-,TRBV28,once,TRBJ1-4,TGTGCCAGCAGACGACACGGGACAACTAATGAAAAACTGTTTTTT,CASRRHGTTNEKLFF
-,TRBV7-9,few,TRBJ1-1,TGTGCCAGCAGCTTAGTGGGACACATGAACACTGAAGCTTTCTTT,CASSLVGHMNTEAFF
TRBD1,TRBV2,few,TRBJ2-4,TGTGCCAGCAACGACAGGGCAAACATTCAGTACTTC,CASNDRANIQYF
-,TRBV12-5,-,TRBJ1-3,TGTGCTAGTCGGGGATCTGGAAACACCATATATTTT,CASRGSGNTIYF
TRBD2,TRBV18,-,TRBJ2-2,TGTGCCAGCTCAGCGTTTACTAGCGGGGACACCGGGGAGCTGTTTTTT,CASSAFTSGDTGELFF
TRBD2,TRBV30,once,TRBJ2-5,TGTGCCTGGAGTGCAGGGCTAGCGGTTGGGGCCCAGTACTTC,CAWSAGLAVGAQYF
TRBD1,TRBV4-3,-,TRBJ1-4,TGCGCCAGCAGCCAAGCTACCGGGACAGGGAATGAAAAACTGTTTTTT,CASSQATGTGNEKLFF
-,TRBV27,few,TRBJ2-1,TGTGCCAGCAGTTTGGCGGACTCCTACAATGAGCAGTTCTTC,CASSLADSYNEQFF
-,TRBV4-3,-,TRBJ1-2,TGCGCCAGCAGCCAAGAAGCCCGTAACTATGGCTACACCTTC,CASSQEARNYGYTF
TRBD2,TRBV5-1,-,TRBJ2-1,TGCGCCAGCAGCGGAGCGGGACCATACAATGAGCAGTTCTTC,CASSGAGPYNEQFF
-,TRBV6-9,-,TRBJ1-1,TGTGCCAGCAGATATGAAGCTTTCTTT,CASRYEAFF
-,TRBV2,-,TRBJ2-3,TGTGCCAGCAGTGTACTAGCCCGGAGGGGGCAGTATTTT,CASSVLARRGQYF
-,TRBV5-4,-,TRBJ2-7,TGTGCCAGCAGCTTGGCCCCCCCCTGGGCAGGCCGAAGCTCCTACGAGCAGTACTTC,CASSLAPPWAGRSSYEQYF
-,TRBV4-1,once,TRBJ1-2,TGCGCCAGCAGCCAAGATTGGGGGGGCTTAAATTTCTATGGCTACACCTTC,CASSQDWGGLNFYGYTF
-,TRBV7-7,once,TRBJ2-5,TGTGCTAGCAGCTTGACAGGCACCTCACAAGAGACCCAGTACTTC,CASSLTGTSQETQYF
TRBD2,TRBV18,-,TRBJ2-7,TGTGCCAGCTCAAAGGGAGGGCCCTACGAGCAGTACTTC,CASSKGGPYEQYF
-,TRBV6-6,-,TRBJ2-5,TGTGCCAGCAGTATTCAGGGGGGACCGTCAGAGACCCAGTACTTC,CASSIQGGPSETQYF
TRBD1,TRBV7-2,-,TRBJ2-5,TGTGCCAGCAGCTGGGACAGGGGTGAGACCCAGTACTTC,CASSWDRGETQYF
-,TRBV7-8,-,TRBJ1-2,TGTGCCAGCAGCCCTCAGAACTGGGGGCTGGGGGGCTACACCTTC,CASSPQNWGLGGYTF
TRBD1,TRBV4-1,-,TRBJ2-1,TGCGCCAGCAGCCAAGGACAGGGTAAATTATGGGAGCAGTTCTTC,CASSQGQGKLWEQFF
-,TRBV15,-,TRBJ2-6,TGTGCCACCAGTAGACCGAGCTCTGGGGCCAACGTCCTGACTTTC,CATSRPSSGANVLTF
TRBD1,TRBV7-2,-,TRBJ2-2,TGTGCCAGCAGCAGACGGACAGGGACCAACACCGGGGAGCTGTTTTTT,CASSRRTGTNTGELFF
-,TRBV5-6,-,TRBJ1-2,TGTGCCAGCAGCTTGGCCAGCTATGGCTACACCTTC,CASSLASYGYTF
TRBD1,TRBV2,-,TRBJ1-1,TGTGCCAGCACCTCTAGACAGGGCACTGAAGCTTTCTTT,CASTSRQGTEAFF
TRBD1,TRBV30,once,TRBJ1-2,TGTGCCTGGAGCCGAAGGCACGGACAGGGTAGCGTTTTGGCGAACTATGGCTACACCTTC,CAWSRRHGQGSVLANYGYTF
-,TRBV6-1,-,TRBJ1-6,TGTGCCAGCAGTGAAGGGGCAGGGAATAATTCACCCCTCCACTTT,CASSEGAGNNSPLHF
TRBD1,TRBV7-9,-,TRBJ1-2,TGTGCCAGCAGCAAAACAGGGGATTGGGGGAATGGCTACACCTTC,CASSKTGDWGNGYTF
TRBD1,TRBV28,-,TRBJ1-1,TGTGCCAGCAGCTTACAGGGGCCCACTGAAGCTTTCTTT,CASSLQGPTEAFF
TRBD2,TRBV6-1,-,TRBJ2-4,TGTGCCAGCAGTGAAATAGGGAGGGGACGGACCGCGCAGTACTTC,CASSEIGRGRTAQYF
TRBD1,TRBV23-1,once,TRBJ1-5,TGCGCCAGCAATAGGACAGGAGATCAGGATAGCAATCAGCCCCAGCATTTT,CASNRTGDQDSNQPQHF
TRBD2,TRBV9,once,TRBJ2-7,TGTGCCAGCAGCCCCCCGGGGGGTAAGTACGAGCAGTACTTC,CASSPPGGKYEQYF
TRBD1,TRBV9,-,TRBJ2-2,TGTGCCAGCAGCCTAGACAGGGCGAACACCGGGGAGCTGTTTTTT,CASSLDRANTGELFF
TRBD1,TRBV10-1,-,TRBJ2-7,TGCGCCAGCAGTGAGTCGAGGACAGGGTACGAGCAGTACTTC,CASSESRTGYEQYF
-,TRBV2,-,TRBJ2-7,TGTGCCAGCAAAAGAACAGGGTTGGGCGAGCAGTACTTC,CASKRTGLGEQYF
-,TRBV2,-,TRBJ2-6,TGTGCCAGCCTCACAGCCTCTGGGGCCAACGTCCTGACTTTC,CASLTASGANVLTF
TRBD1,TRBV5-1,-,TRBJ1-6,TGCGCCAGCACGGACAGGGCGGATTATAATTCACCCCTCCACTTT,CASTDRADYNSPLHF
-,TRBV7-3,-,TRBJ2-1,TGTGCCAGCAGCTTAAGTCTAATCGCTCATGAGCAGTTCTTC,CASSLSLIAHEQFF
-,TRBV5-1,once,TRBJ1-1,TGCGCCAGCAGCTTTGTTCCAGGGATCAACACTGAAGCTTTCTTT,CASSFVPGINTEAFF
TRBD1,TRBV6-5,-,TRBJ1-2,TGTGCCAGCAAATCATGGGACAGAGACTATGGCTACACCTTC,CASKSWDRDYGYTF